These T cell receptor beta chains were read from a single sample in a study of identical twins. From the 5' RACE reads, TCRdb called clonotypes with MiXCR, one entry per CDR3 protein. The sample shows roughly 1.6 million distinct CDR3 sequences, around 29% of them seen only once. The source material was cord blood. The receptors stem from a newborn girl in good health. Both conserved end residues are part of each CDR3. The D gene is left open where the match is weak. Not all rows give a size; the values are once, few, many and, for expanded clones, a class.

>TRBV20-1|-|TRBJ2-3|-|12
CSALRPTDTQYF
TGCAGTGCACTAAGACCCACAGATACGCAGTATTTT
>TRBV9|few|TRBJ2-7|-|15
CASSVRSGAIYEQYF
TGTGCCAGCAGCGTAAGATCAGGGGCCATCTACGAGCAGTACTTC
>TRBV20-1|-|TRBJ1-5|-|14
CSASTGFSNQPQHF
TGCAGTGCTAGCACAGGTTTTAGCAATCAGCCCCAGCATTTT
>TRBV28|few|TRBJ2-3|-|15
CASSLGAEVYDTQYF
TGTGCCAGCAGTTTAGGAGCGGAGGTTTATGATACGCAGTATTTT
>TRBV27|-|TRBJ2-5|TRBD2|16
CASTMTSGSGQETQYF
TGTGCCAGCACGATGACTAGCGGGAGTGGCCAAGAGACCCAGTACTTC
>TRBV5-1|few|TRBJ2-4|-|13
CASRRRTLDIQYF
TGCGCCAGTCGCCGGAGAACTTTGGACATTCAGTACTTC
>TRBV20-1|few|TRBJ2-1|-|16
CSASSQSQLRNNEQFF
TGCAGTGCTAGTAGCCAATCACAACTAAGGAACAATGAGCAGTTCTTC
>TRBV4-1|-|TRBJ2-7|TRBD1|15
CASSQLRTGQYEQYF
TGCGCCAGCAGCCAATTAAGGACAGGGCAATACGAGCAGTACTTC
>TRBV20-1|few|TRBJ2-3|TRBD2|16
CSARDFPGLVKHTQYF
TGCAGTGCTAGAGATTTCCCGGGACTAGTAAAGCACACGCAGTATTTT
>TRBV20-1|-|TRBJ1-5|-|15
CSASRGGWGNQPQHF
TGCAGTGCTAGTAGGGGGGGCTGGGGGAATCAGCCCCAGCATTTT
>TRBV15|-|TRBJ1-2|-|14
CATSRDRGAYGYTF
TGTGCCACCAGCAGAGATCGGGGGGCCTATGGCTACACCTTC
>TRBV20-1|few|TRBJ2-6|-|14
CSAPIGSGANVLTF
TGCAGTGCTCCAATAGGCTCTGGGGCCAACGTCCTGACTTTC
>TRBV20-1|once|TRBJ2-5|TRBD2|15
CSARGTSGSGETQSF
TGCAGTGCTAGGGGGACTAGCGGGAGCGGTGAGACCCAGTCCTTC